This TCR beta chain derives from a study of regulatory T cells in long-lasting Graves disease. The table lists this clonotype with many counts. Relying on iRepertoire HTBI primers and Arm-PCR of CDR3 regions, the team built TCR beta libraries. TCRdb re-called the multiplex PCR reads with MiXCR, one entry per CDR3 protein. The repertoire holds some 330,000 distinct CDR3 sequences, with about an eighth as singletons. The sample's time point: newly diagnosed GD, antithyroid drugs for less than 3 months. PBMCs were the source of the RNA used for TCR sequencing. The V gene lost 4 bases and the J gene lost 0 bases, with 15 bases spanning the gap. Germline V gives CDR1 KGHDR, CDR2 SFDVKD. This CDR3 comprises 16 residues. Separately, the same data were catalogued under a study of T cells in Graves' hyperthyroidism and ophthalmopathy. That work contributes: Patients were aged 18 to 65, had disease duration under 2 months, and had newly diagnosed hyperthyroidism.

V is TRBV24-1 and J is TRBJ2-7; perhaps TRBD2 as D (6 bases). The clonotype originates from a woman younger than 30 with Graves disease. This material consisted of peripheral blood mononuclear cells (PBMCs), taken at new diagnosis, from a patient treated with antithyroid drugs. The chain's CDR3 is CATSEPGLHSSYEQYV. In DNA form, the CDR3 reads TGTGCCACCAGTGAGCCGGGACTCCATAGCTCCTACGAGCAGTACGTC.